What follows are 28 T cell receptor beta chains derived from one specimen sequenced in a study of T cells in Graves' hyperthyroidism and ophthalmopathy. RNA transcripts served as the template for amplifying TCR beta CDR3 regions. In the first-round RT-PCR of the TCR CDR3, the HTBI primer set was used. TCRdb itself ran the multiplex PCR reads through MiXCR, one entry per CDR3 protein. The sample holds 90,000 to 120,000 distinct CDR3 sequences, roughly 15% seen once. Sequences were obtained from blood. These receptors were taken from a woman aged 45-65 years with Graves' hyperthyroidism.

This clonotype appeared many times. The chain combines TRBV2 with TRBJ2-6; D unresolved. The CDR3 extends over 14 amino acids. V lost 6 bases, J lost 1 base, and 7 bases lay in between. Germline V lookup: CDR1 SNHLY, CDR2 FYNNEI. This chain's CDR3 is CASRRSSGANVLTF. The DNA for the CDR3 is TGTGCCAGCAGGAGGAGTTCTGGGGCCAACGTCCTGACTTTC.

This clonotype was recorded at least ten times. The J gene is TRBJ1-5, the V gene TRBV2; D is unclear. Deletions cut 4 bases from V and 7 bases from J, with 14 bases between. Germline loops: CDR1 SNHLY, CDR2 FYNNEI. The CDR3 totals 14 residues. The CDR3 sequence: CASSGDGLGQPQHF. The DNA for the CDR3 is TGTGCCAGCAGTGGAGACGGTCTAGGGCAGCCCCAGCATTTT.

This clonotype has at least ten counts. This sequence joins TRBV11-2 and TRBJ1-2, with unresolved D. Germline-derived CDR1 and CDR2 are SGHAT and FQNNGV. Between the trimmed V and J ends, which lost 7 bases and 6 bases, there was a span of 9 bases. This CDR3 contains 11 residues. The CDR3, as DNA: TGTGCCAGCACCGCCCTCGATGGCTACACCTTC. Protein product: CASTALDGYTF.

This clonotype was seen ten or more times. The junction and the germline gene differ at one end; a read error may be behind it. This chain links TRBV28 with TRBJ2-2, with TRBD1 as a possible D gene (5 bases). There are 15 residues in the CDR3. Germline-derived CDR1 and CDR2 are MDHEN and SYDVKM. The CDR3: CASSFEQAKTGELFF. The CDR3 DNA reads as TGTGCCAGCAGTTTTGAACAGGCGAAGACCGGGGAGCTGTTTTTT.

Many counts were recorded for this clonotype. The chain is built from TRBV10-3 and TRBJ1-5; D may be TRBD1 (6 bases). Between the trimmed V and J ends, which lost 3 bases and 6 bases, there was a span of 12 bases. This CDR3 comprises 14 residues. The germline V gene has CDR1 ENHRY and CDR2 SYGVKD. CDR3 sequence reads: CAISETGPRQPQHF. CDR3 bases: TGTGCCATCAGTGAAACAGGGCCTCGTCAGCCCCAGCATTTT.

This clonotype showed up many times. V is TRBV20-1 and J is TRBJ2-2; 8 positions agree with TRBD2. There are 17 residues in the CDR3. Germline loops: CDR1 DFQATT, CDR2 SNEGSKA (reference sequence). The trim removed 0 bases at V and 3 bases at J, leaving 9 bases unmatched. The CDR3 loop is CSARDLAGGPDTGELFF. DNA of the CDR3: TGCAGTGCTAGAGATCTCGCGGGGGGCCCGGACACCGGGGAGCTGTTTTTT.

This clonotype showed up many times. The chain recombines TRBV2 with TRBJ2-2; TRBD1 matches at 7 bases. The CDR3 is made up of 15 amino acids. Per germline, CDR1 SNHLY and CDR2 FYNNEI. V was pared by 6 bases and J by 5 bases, with 9 bases of the junction left unmatched. The CDR3 DNA reads TGTGCCAGCAGAGGATACAGGGGTAATACCGGGGAGCTGTTTTTT. It yields the protein CASRGYRGNTGELFF.

This clonotype occurred many times. The J gene is TRBJ2-4, the V gene TRBV7-3, with TRBD2 matching over 7 bases. The CDR3 loop spans 14 amino acids. V trimming: 5 bases; J trimming: 6 bases; junction bases outside the gene matches: 7. Per germline, CDR1 SGHTA and CDR2 FQGTGA. CDR3 region: CASSPSGGGNIQYF. CDR3 DNA sequence: TGTGCCAGCAGCCCCTCTGGGGGGGGAAACATTCAGTACTTC.

There are a few counts of this clonotype. The genes are TRBV10-3 and TRBJ1-4, with 9 bases fitting TRBD1. CDR3 length: 14 amino acids. Germline V gene lookup returns CDR1 ENHRY and CDR2 SYGVKD. V dropped 6 bases and J dropped 3; count of bases not matched to a gene: 2. In nucleotides, the CDR3 is TGTGCCATCAGGGGACAGGGACCTAATGAAAAACTGTTTTTT. Translated, it gives CAIRGQGPNEKLFF.

At least ten counts were recorded for this clonotype. The chain is built from TRBV24-1 and TRBJ1-2; tentatively, D is TRBD1 (5 bases). This CDR3 contains 13 residues. V lost 3 bases and J lost 10, with 14 bases in between. The germline gives CDR1 KGHDR, CDR2 SFDVKD. The CDR3 region is CATSDAFRGPYTF. The CDR3 region has the DNA TGTGCCACCAGTGATGCCTTCCGGGGCCCCTACACCTTC.

This chain links TRBV3-1 with TRBJ2-3; TRBD2 agrees at 12 bases. Germline CDR1 LGHDT, CDR2 YNNKEL (reference sequence). V shed 6 bases and J 2 bases; nucleotides not matched to a gene: 9. CDR3 size: 17 residues. The CDR3 bases are TGTGCCAGCAGTTCATCGACTAGCGGGGGCATCACAGATACGCAGTATTTT. As protein: CASSSSTSGGITDTQYF.

Many counts were recorded for this clonotype. This sequence joins TRBV3-1 and TRBJ2-6, with unresolved D. The V end was cut by 5 bases, the J end by 3 bases, with 14 bases between. Germline CDR1 is LGHDT and CDR2 is YNNKEL (reference sequence). CDR3 size: 16 residues. The CDR3 loop is CASSTRAARGANVLTF. The CDR3 bases are TGTGCCAGCAGCACGAGAGCAGCTCGTGGGGCCAACGTCCTGACTTTC.

This clonotype has a handful of counts. V gene TRBV19 combines with J gene TRBJ1-1; D ambiguous. CDR3 length equals 14 residues. Germline V CDR1 and CDR2: LNHDA, SQIVND (reference sequence). V was pared by 3 bases and J by 0 bases, with 8 bases between. The CDR3 sequence is CASSISAMNTEAFF. CDR3 coding DNA: TGTGCCAGTAGTATCTCGGCGATGAACACTGAAGCTTTCTTT.

The sample holds many counts of this clonotype. This chain connects TRBV18 to TRBJ1-1; D is ambiguous. The CDR3 has 14 amino acids. Germline CDR1 and CDR2: KGHSH and LQKENI. With 3 bases removed from V and 0 bases from J, the gap between germline ends came to 8 bases. The CDR3 nucleotides are TGTGCCAGCTCACCGGACCAGTTGAACACTGAAGCTTTCTTT. This codes for CASSPDQLNTEAFF.

This clonotype was detected ten times or more. DNA of the CDR3: TGTGCCAGTACCTGGACTAGCGGGTACTACAATGAGCAGTTCTTC. Amino acids: CASTWTSGYYNEQFF. The chain links TRBV19 to TRBJ2-1, with TRBD2 matching 11 bases. Germline CDR1 and CDR2: LNHDA and SQIVND (reference sequence). CDR3 length equals 15 residues. V trimming: 7 bases; J trimming: 3 bases; junction bases outside the gene matches: 5.

This clonotype appeared a few times. This rearrangement joins TRBV11-3 to TRBJ2-4; perhaps D is TRBD1 or TRBD2 (5 bases each). Germline values: CDR1 SGHNT, CDR2 YENEEA. The CDR3 totals 17 residues. V lost 5 bases, J lost 3 bases, and 20 bases lay in between. Written as DNA, the CDR3 is TGTGCCAGCAGCCGGGCGTCGGGGCCAAGAAACAAAAACATTCAGTACTTC. This encodes CASSRASGPRNKNIQYF. Drawing the rest from reference TRBV11-3 and TRBJ2-4, the complete variable domain is EAGVVQSPRYKIIEKKQPVAFWCNPISGHNTLYWYLQNLGQGPELLIRYENEEAVDDSQLPKDRFSAERLKGVDSTLKIQPAELGDSAVYLCASSRASGPRNKNIQYFGAGTRLSVL.

This clonotype was detected ten times or more. The chain recombines TRBV19 with TRBJ1-4; tentatively, D is TRBD1 (5 bases). In germline, CDR1 is LNHDA, CDR2 SQIVND (reference sequence). The CDR3 loop spans 16 amino acids. The V and J ends lost 6 bases and 7 bases respectively, with 21 bases between them. CDR3 loop: CASSTLGTRGGEKLFF. CDR3 coding DNA: TGTGCCAGTAGCACACTTGGGACCCGAGGAGGTGAAAAACTGTTTTTT.

This clonotype was seen many times. The chain joins TRBV20-1 to TRBJ2-1, with TRBD2 as a possible D gene (7 bases). Germline V gene sequence: CDR1 DFQATT, CDR2 SNEGSKA (reference sequence). This CDR3 comprises 14 residues. The V end lost 1 base, the J end lost 8 bases, and 15 bases lay between the germline ends. The CDR3 sequence is CSARARGGSHEQFF. CDR3 bases: TGCAGTGCTAGAGCCAGGGGAGGGTCCCATGAGCAGTTCTTC.

This clonotype was picked up many times. This chain connects TRBV29-1 to TRBJ1-1, with unresolved D. The germline V gene encodes CDR1 SQVTM and CDR2 ANQGSEA. The CDR3 consists of 12 residues. Deletions cut 1 base from V and 5 bases from J, with 8 bases between. CDR3 residues: CSVEVVATEAFF. The CDR3 region has the DNA TGCAGCGTTGAAGTAGTGGCTACTGAAGCTTTCTTT.

In this sample, this clonotype turned up many times. The V and J genes are TRBV29-1 and TRBJ2-6, with 13 bases fitting TRBD2. The germline V gene encodes CDR1 SQVTM and CDR2 ANQGSEA. The J segment lost 4 bases and the V segment lost 2 bases, leaving 11 bases of the junction unmatched. CDR3 length: 19 amino acids. The CDR3 loop is CSVETPGLAGPVGANVLTF. The CDR3 DNA reads TGCAGCGTTGAAACTCCGGGACTAGCGGGACCGGTCGGGGCCAACGTCCTGACTTTC.

This clonotype has a handful of counts. This chain joins TRBV5-1 and TRBJ1-4; D call uncertain. V was trimmed by 0 bases and J by 0 bases, leaving 6 bases between them. Germline CDR1 reads SGHRS; CDR2 reads YFSETQ. CDR3 length equals 15 residues. In nucleotides, the CDR3 is TGCGCCAGCAGCTTGGGCTCATCAACTAATGAAAAACTGTTTTTT. Translated, it gives CASSLGSSTNEKLFF.

This clonotype was recorded many times. The CDR3 is CASSLETNTDTQYF. The CDR3 DNA sequence: TGTGCCAGCAGCTTGGAGACAAACACAGATACGCAGTATTTT. The chain carries TRBV5-8 and TRBJ2-3; D unresolved. Germline-derived CDR1 and CDR2 are SGHTS and YDEGEE. V was trimmed by 0 bases and J by 2 bases, leaving 7 bases between them. The CDR3 has 14 residues. Full variable domain (outside the CDR3, taken from reference TRBV5-8 and TRBJ2-3): EAGVTQSPTHLIKTRGQQATLRCSPISGHTSVYWYQQALGLGLQFLLWYDEGEERNRGNFPPRFSGRQFPNYSSELNVNALELEDSALYLCASSLETNTDTQYFGPGTRLTVL.

Many counts were recorded for this clonotype. This rearrangement joins TRBV12-3 or TRBV12-4 to TRBJ2-3, with no clear D. This CDR3 has 12 residues. Trimming took 2 bases from V and 6 from J, leaving 6 bases between them. This chain's CDR3 is CASSLTLDTQYF. In nucleotides, the CDR3 is TGTGCCAGCAGTTTAACACTTGATACGCAGTATTTT.

The sample holds many counts of this clonotype. This rearrangement joins TRBV28 to TRBJ1-1; no firm D call. This CDR3 is built from 13 residues. The V gene's germline CDR1 is MDHEN and CDR2 SYDVKM. Trimming stripped 6 bases from V and 3 bases from J, with 11 bases between. The CDR3 DNA is TGTGCCAGCAGCCCTGTCCGGGACACTGAAGCTTTCTTT. Translated, it gives CASSPVRDTEAFF.

This clonotype was seen at least ten times. The chain employs TRBV28 and TRBJ1-1; no firm D call. CDR1 is MDHEN, CDR2 SYDVKM, per germline. V gave up 3 bases and J gave up 6 bases, with 5 bases separating them. The CDR3 has 11 amino acids. The CDR3 is CASSFRAEAFF. CDR3 nucleotide sequence: TGTGCCAGCAGTTTTCGCGCTGAAGCTTTCTTT. The variable domain in full, completed from reference TRBV28 and TRBJ1-1, reads DVKVTQSSRYLVKRTGEKVFLECVQDMDHENMFWYRQDPGLGLRLIYFSYDVKMKEKGDIPEGYSVSREKKERFSLILESASTNQTSMYLCASSFRAEAFFGQGTRLTVV.

In this sample, this clonotype turned up many times. The V and J genes are TRBV5-1 and TRBJ2-2; D is possibly TRBD2 (6 bases). Per germline, CDR1 SGHRS and CDR2 YFSETQ. Trimming took off 1 base at V and 4 bases at J, with 14 bases between the two ends. The CDR3 contains 16 residues. CDR3 bases: TGCGCCAGCAGCTTGTGGGCTAGCGTTAGCACCGGGGAGCTGTTTTTT. It specifies CASSLWASVSTGELFF.

There are many counts of this clonotype. V usage is TRBV6-1 and J usage is TRBJ2-3, with 11 nucleotides matching TRBD1. Germline V gives CDR1 MNHNS, CDR2 SASEGT. The CDR3 loop spans 17 amino acids. Germline trimming cut 6 bases from V and 4 bases from J; bases unmatched to any gene: 12. The CDR3 region is CASRLSGTGGYADTQYF. CDR3 coding DNA: TGTGCCAGCAGATTATCCGGGACAGGGGGTTATGCAGATACGCAGTATTTT.

The table lists this clonotype with many counts. V is TRBV12-3 or TRBV12-4 and J is TRBJ2-3; D gene unclear. The V end lost 6 bases, the J end lost 1 base, and 11 bases lay between the germline ends. CDR3 length: 14 residues. The CDR3 nucleotides are TGTGCCAGCAGATTGGATTCGGGCACAGATACGCAGTATTTT. The encoded protein is CASRLDSGTDTQYF.